Below, one T cell receptor (beta chain) is given with its context. What it recognizes is unknown. This entry comes from a study of Tregs in tolerant kidney transplant recipients. The nonmyeloablative bone marrow transplants came from related graft donors, with transient mixed chimerism. Thawed PBMCs were FACS-sorted into unstimulated CD4+CD25+CD127- regulatory T cells, CD4+CD25- non-regulatory cells, CD4 and CD8 cells. Notes on the study in general: Findings come from small patient numbers and require larger validation. Biological reproducibility was not directly addressed in this study. Donor-specific Treg expansion exceeded global Treg expansion in tolerant patients, suggesting antigen drive.

V lost 3 bases, J lost 4 bases, and 10 bases lay in between. Germline CDR1 and CDR2: LNHDA and SQIVND (reference sequence). CDR3 length: 15 residues. The repertoire was sequenced with immunoSEQ multiplex PCR; TCRdb's copy has only in-frame clones and lacks some. The sample yields more than 90,000 clones, over 85% seen once. The V call is TRBV19, the J call TRBJ2-6; D not resolved. The sequence was obtained from a human patient who received a combined kidney and bone marrow transplant. Some T cells here may be from the graft donor. The specimen comprised CD4+ T cells from blood (PBMCs), sampled 12 months after the transplant. CDR3 protein: CASSMRPSGANVLTF. The CDR3 DNA reads TGTGCCAGTAGTATGAGGCCATCAGGGGCCAACGTCCTGACTTTC.